This T cell receptor (beta chain) was documented in a study of spatial heterogeneity in lung cancer. Study-level findings and limits: Estimates put coverage of tumor T cells near 7% for alpha and 13% for beta chains. Intratumoral expanded alpha and beta TCR counts were found to track tumor mutation counts.

Noted time point: sample taken at primary tumor resection. The donor group consisted of over 55 patients who had untreated, early-stage non-small cell lung cancer. Whole RNA obtained from tumor, nontumor lung or frozen PBMC underwent sequencing without sorting. This clonotype occurred many times. Its antigen is not known. This CDR3 is 14 amino acids long. After removal of 6 bases from V and 5 bases from J, the junction contained 6 bases not matched to a gene. Germline CDR1 is MDHEN and CDR2 is SYDVKM. In TCRdb, the 5' RACE reads were re-called with MiXCR into one record per CDR3 protein. Among 21,000 or so distinct CDR3 sequences listed, roughly 6.7% were seen once.

The origin of this receptor is a male donor with early-stage non-small cell lung cancer. The material was lung tumor tissue, obtained at surgery. The V and J genes are TRBV28 and TRBJ1-4; 7 bases map to TRBD1. CDR3 DNA sequence: TGTGCCAGCAGGTCAGGACAGGCCAATGAAAAACTGTTTTTT. Its protein is CASRSGQANEKLFF.